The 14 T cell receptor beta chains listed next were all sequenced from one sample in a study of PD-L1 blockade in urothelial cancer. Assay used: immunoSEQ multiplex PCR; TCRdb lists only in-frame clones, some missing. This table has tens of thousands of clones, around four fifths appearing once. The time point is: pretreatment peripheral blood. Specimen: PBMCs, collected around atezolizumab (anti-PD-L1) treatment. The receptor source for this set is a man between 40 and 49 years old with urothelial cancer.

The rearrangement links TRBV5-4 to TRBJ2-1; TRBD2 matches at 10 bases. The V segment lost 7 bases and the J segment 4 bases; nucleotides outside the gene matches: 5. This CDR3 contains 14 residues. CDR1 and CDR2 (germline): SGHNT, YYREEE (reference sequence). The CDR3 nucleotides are TGTGCCAGCGCTAGGACTAGCGGTTACAATGAGCAGTTCTTC. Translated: CASARTSGYNEQFF.

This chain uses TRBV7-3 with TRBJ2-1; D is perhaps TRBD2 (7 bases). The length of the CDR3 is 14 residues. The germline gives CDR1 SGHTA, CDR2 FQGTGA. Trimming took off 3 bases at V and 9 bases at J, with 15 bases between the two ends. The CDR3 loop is CASSFWEGGGEQFF. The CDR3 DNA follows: TGTGCCAGCAGCTTTTGGGAGGGGGGGGGTGAGCAGTTCTTC.

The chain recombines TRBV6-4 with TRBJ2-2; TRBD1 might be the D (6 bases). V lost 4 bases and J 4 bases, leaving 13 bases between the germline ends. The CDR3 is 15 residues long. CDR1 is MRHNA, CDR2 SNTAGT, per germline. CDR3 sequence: CASSAQSTGTGELFF. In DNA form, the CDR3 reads TGTGCCAGCAGTGCCCAATCGACAGGCACCGGGGAGCTGTTTTTT.

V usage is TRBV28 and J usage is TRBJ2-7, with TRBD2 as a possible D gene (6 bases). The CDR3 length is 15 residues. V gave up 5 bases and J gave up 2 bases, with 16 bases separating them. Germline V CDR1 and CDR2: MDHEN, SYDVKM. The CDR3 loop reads CASSIQGGAPYEQYF. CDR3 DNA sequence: TGTGCCAGCAGTATCCAGGGAGGTGCCCCCTACGAGCAGTACTTC. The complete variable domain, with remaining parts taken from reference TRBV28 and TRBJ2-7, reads DVKVTQSSRYLVKRTGEKVFLECVQDMDHENMFWYRQDPGLGLRLIYFSYDVKMKEKGDIPEGYSVSREKKERFSLILESASTNQTSMYLCASSIQGGAPYEQYFGPGTRLTVT.

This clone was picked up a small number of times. The CDR3 DNA is TGTGCCAGCAGTCGCACGAGAGGGTCCGAGCAGTACTTC. Its protein product is CASSRTRGSEQYF. The V call is TRBV7-3, the J call TRBJ2-7; perhaps TRBD2 as D (5 bases). The germline V and J ends were trimmed by 6 bases and 6 bases, with 15 bases remaining between them. Germline V lookup: CDR1 SGHTA, CDR2 FQGTGA. There are 13 residues in the CDR3.

CDR3 sequence reads: CASSRRDRDFQPQHF. CDR3 DNA: TGTGCCAGTAGTCGGCGGGACAGGGATTTTCAGCCCCAGCATTTT. The genes are TRBV19 and TRBJ1-5; 9 nucleotides align to TRBD1. The trim removed 5 bases at V and 6 bases at J, leaving 8 bases unmatched. CDR1 LNHDA and CDR2 SQIVND come from the germline V gene (reference sequence). This CDR3 contains 15 residues.

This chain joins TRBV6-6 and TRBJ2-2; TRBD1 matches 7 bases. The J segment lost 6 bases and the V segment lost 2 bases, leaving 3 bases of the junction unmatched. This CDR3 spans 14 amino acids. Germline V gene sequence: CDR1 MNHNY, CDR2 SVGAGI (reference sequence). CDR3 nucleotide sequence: TGTGCCAGCAGTTACCATACAGGGGCCGGGGAGCTGTTTTTT. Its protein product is CASSYHTGAGELFF.

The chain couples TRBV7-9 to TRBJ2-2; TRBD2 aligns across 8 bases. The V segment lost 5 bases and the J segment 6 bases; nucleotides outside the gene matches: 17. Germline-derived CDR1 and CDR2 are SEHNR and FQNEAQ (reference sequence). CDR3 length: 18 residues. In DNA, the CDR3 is TGTGCCAGCAGCCCCCCCCCGAGACTAGCGAGGGGGTCCGGGGAGCTGTTTTTT. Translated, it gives CASSPPPRLARGSGELFF. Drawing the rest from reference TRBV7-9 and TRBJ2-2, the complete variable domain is DTGVSQNPRHKITKRGQNVTFRCDPISEHNRLYWYRQTLGQGPEFLTYFQNEAQLEKSRLLSDRFSAERPKGSFSTLEIQRTEQGDSAMYLCASSPPPRLARGSGELFFGEGSRLTVL.

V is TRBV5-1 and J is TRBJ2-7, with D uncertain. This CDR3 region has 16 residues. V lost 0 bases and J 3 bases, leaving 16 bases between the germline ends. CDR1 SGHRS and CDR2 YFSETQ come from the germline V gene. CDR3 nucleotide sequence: TGCGCCAGCAGCTTGGGGCCTAGACCGATATTCTACGAGCAGTACTTC. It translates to CASSLGPRPIFYEQYF. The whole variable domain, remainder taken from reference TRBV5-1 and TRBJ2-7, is KAGVTQTPRYLIKTRGQQVTLSCSPISGHRSVSWYQQTPGQGLQFLFEYFSETQRNKGNFPGRFSGRQFSNSRSEMNVSTLELGDSALYLCASSLGPRPIFYEQYFGPGTRLTVT.

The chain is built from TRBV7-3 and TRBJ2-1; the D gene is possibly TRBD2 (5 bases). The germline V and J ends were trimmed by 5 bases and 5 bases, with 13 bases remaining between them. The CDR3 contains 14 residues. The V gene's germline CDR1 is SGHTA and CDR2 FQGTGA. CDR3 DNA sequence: TGTGCCAGCAGCCTGACTAATTCAAACAATGAGCAGTTCTTC. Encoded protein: CASSLTNSNNEQFF.

The CDR3 DNA follows: TGCGCCAGCAGCTTGTCGGGGGACGGTGGGCGGGGGAGCTCCTACGAGCAGTACTTC. This translates into CASSLSGDGGRGSSYEQYF. The rearrangement uses TRBV5-1 and TRBJ2-7, with TRBD2 identical over 7 bases. The CDR3 has 19 residues. The V segment lost 1 base and the J segment 0 bases; nucleotides outside the gene matches: 16. The V gene's germline CDR1 is SGHRS and CDR2 YFSETQ.

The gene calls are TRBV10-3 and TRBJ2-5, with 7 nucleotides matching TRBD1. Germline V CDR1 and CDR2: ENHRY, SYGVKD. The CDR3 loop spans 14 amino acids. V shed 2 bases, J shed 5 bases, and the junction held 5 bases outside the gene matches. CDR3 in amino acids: CAISEDRAGETQYF. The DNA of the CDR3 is TGTGCCATCAGTGAGGACAGGGCCGGGGAGACCCAGTACTTC.

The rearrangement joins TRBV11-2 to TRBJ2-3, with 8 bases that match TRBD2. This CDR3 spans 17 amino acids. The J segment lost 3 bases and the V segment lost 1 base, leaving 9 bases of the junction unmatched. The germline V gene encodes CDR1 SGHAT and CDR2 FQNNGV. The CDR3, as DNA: TGTGCCAGCAGCTTAGTTACAGCGGGAGTGGGGACAGATACGCAGTATTTT. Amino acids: CASSLVTAGVGTDTQYF. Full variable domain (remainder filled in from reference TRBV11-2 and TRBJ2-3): EAGVAQSPRYKIIEKRQSVAFWCNPISGHATLYWYQQILGQGPKLLIQFQNNGVVDDSQLPKDRFSAERLKGVDSTLKIQPAKLEDSAVYLCASSLVTAGVGTDTQYFGPGTRLTVL.

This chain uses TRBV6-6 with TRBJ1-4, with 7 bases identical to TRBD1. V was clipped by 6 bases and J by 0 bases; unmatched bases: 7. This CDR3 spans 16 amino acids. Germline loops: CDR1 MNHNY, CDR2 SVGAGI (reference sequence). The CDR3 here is CASSPGQLATNEKLFF. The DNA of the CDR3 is TGTGCCAGCAGCCCGGGACAGCTTGCAACTAATGAAAAACTGTTTTTT.